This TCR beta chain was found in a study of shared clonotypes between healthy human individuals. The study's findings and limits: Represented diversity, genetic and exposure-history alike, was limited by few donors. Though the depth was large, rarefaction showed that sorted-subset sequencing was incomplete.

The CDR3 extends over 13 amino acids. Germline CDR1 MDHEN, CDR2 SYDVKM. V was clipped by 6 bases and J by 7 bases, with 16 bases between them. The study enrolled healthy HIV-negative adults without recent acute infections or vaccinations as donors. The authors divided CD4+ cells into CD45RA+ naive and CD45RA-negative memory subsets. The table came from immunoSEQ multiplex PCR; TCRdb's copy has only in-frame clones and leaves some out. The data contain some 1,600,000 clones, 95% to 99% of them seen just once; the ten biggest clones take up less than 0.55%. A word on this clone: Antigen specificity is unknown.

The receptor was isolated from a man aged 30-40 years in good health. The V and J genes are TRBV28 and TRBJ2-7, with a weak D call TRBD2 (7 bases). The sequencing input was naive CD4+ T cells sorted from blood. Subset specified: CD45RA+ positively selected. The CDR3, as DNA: TGTGCCAGCAGGTCCGGGGGGCTGGGGGAGCAGTACTTC. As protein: CASRSGGLGEQYF.